The 14 T cell receptor beta chains listed next were all sequenced from one sample in a study of human T cells and chemical hapten exposure. Time point given: patch test 1, 2 weeks after DPC sensitization. Treatment reported: therapeutic diphenylcyclopropenone sensitization with weekly scalp DPC. Each CDR3 protein is one row after TCRdb ran MiXCR on the RACE reads. The sample lists around 300,000 distinct CDR3 sequences, around 6.9% seen once, with around 8.4% in the top ten. The input for sequencing was whole blood, taken in connection with sensitization to the hapten diphenylcyclopropenone (DPC). These receptors were collected from a woman aged 18-35 years with alopecia areata. Some clones in this sample may be carry-over from other donors' samples.

This clonotype was seen at least ten times. The rearrangement joins TRBV7-8 to TRBJ1-4, with D unresolved. Germline V gene lookup returns CDR1 SGHVS and CDR2 FQNEAQ. V gave up 1 base and J gave up 7 bases, with 4 bases separating them. This CDR3 has 12 amino acids. The CDR3 region has the DNA TGTGCCAGCAGCTTAGACGGTGAAAAACTGTTTTTT. It is translated as CASSLDGEKLFF. The whole variable domain, filled in from reference TRBV7-8 and TRBJ1-4, reads GAGVSQSPRYKVAKRGQDVALRCDPISGHVSLFWYQQALGQGPEFLTYFQNEAQLDKSGLPSDRFFAERPEGSVSTLKIQRTQQEDSAVYLCASSLDGEKLFFGSGTQLSVL.

This clonotype was counted only a few times. The gene calls are TRBV29-1 and TRBJ2-3; D is undetermined. The V end was cut by 4 bases, the J end by 2 bases, with 4 bases between. CDR3 length: 11 amino acids. CDR1 is SQVTM and CDR2 is ANQGSEA in the germline V gene. DNA of the CDR3: TGCAGCGTTGTACACACAGATACGCAGTATTTT. Translating it yields CSVVHTDTQYF.

This clonotype showed up many times. The V and J genes are TRBV29-1 and TRBJ2-2, with D hard to call. CDR1 is SQVTM and CDR2 is ANQGSEA in the germline V gene. V was clipped by 7 bases and J by 6 bases, with 12 bases between them. The CDR3 length is 12 residues. CDR3 sequence: CSASRNPGELFF. The CDR3 bases are TGCAGCGCCTCTAGAAACCCCGGGGAGCTGTTTTTT.

This clonotype was detected many times. The chain uses TRBV7-2 and TRBJ2-5; the D is unclear. This CDR3 comprises 15 residues. The germline V gene has CDR1 SGHTA and CDR2 FQGNSA. Trimming pared 1 base from V and 5 bases from J, leaving 14 bases between. This CDR3 reads CASSLVLFSRETQYF. CDR3 sequence (DNA): TGTGCCAGCAGCTTAGTGTTGTTTTCAAGGGAGACCCAGTACTTC.

This clonotype was seen ten or more times. The rearrangement uses TRBV4-3 and TRBJ1-1; D remains unclear. Trimming shortened V by 4 bases and J by 3 bases, and 9 bases separated the two germline ends. Looked up from germline, CDR1 is LGHNA and CDR2 is YSLEER. The CDR3 loop spans 13 amino acids. DNA for the CDR3: TGCGCCAGCAGCCTGACGGCAGACACTGAAGCTTTCTTT. Encoded protein: CASSLTADTEAFF.

This clonotype was seen more than once but under ten times. The genes are TRBV24-1 and TRBJ2-7; D is possibly TRBD1 (5 bases). The V end was cut by 4 bases, the J end by 5 bases, with 14 bases between. CDR1 and CDR2 from the germline V gene are KGHDR and SFDVKD. The CDR3 consists of 14 residues. The CDR3 DNA is TGTGCCACCAGTGAACCCGGACCGGACAACGAGCAGTACTTC. The encoded protein is CATSEPGPDNEQYF.

V is TRBV12-3 or TRBV12-4 and J is TRBJ1-4; 9 bases are a match to TRBD1. The CDR3 consists of 14 residues. V lost 6 bases, J lost 8 bases, and 7 bases stayed unmatched. The DNA for the CDR3 is TGTGCCAGCAGCCTTACAGGGGGCGCCGAAAAACTGTTTTTT. Encoded protein: CASSLTGGAEKLFF.

This clonotype was counted a few times. The CDR3 nucleotides read TGCAGCGTTTTAGGTTTTAGCTCTGGGGCCAACGTCCTGACTTTC. Translation gives CSVLGFSSGANVLTF. This chain uses TRBV29-1 with TRBJ2-6, with D hard to call. Germline CDR1 and CDR2: SQVTM and ANQGSEA. The CDR3 loop spans 15 amino acids. V gave up 5 bases and J gave up 0 bases, with 11 bases separating them.

This clonotype was seen a handful of times. This chain uses TRBV12-3 or TRBV12-4 with TRBJ1-3; D remains unclear. The length of the CDR3 is 15 residues. Trimming took 3 bases from V and 0 from J, leaving 9 bases between them. The CDR3 sequence: CASSFIRDSGNTIYF. The CDR3 coding sequence is TGTGCCAGCAGTTTTATTAGGGACTCTGGAAACACCATATATTTT.

This clonotype was detected ten times or more. The chain uses TRBV29-1 and TRBJ1-1; 8 nucleotides match TRBD1. This CDR3 region has 11 residues. The junction had 6 bases not matched to a gene; V was cut back by 8 bases and J by 7 bases. Germline V gives CDR1 SQVTM, CDR2 ANQGSEA. The CDR3 DNA reads as TGCAGCACTAGGACAGGGAATGAAGCTTTCTTT. Its translation is CSTRTGNEAFF.

DNA of the CDR3: TGTGCCAGCAGTTCCCTAGGTAGGGGGTGGAATCAGCCCCAGCATTTT. Translating gives CASSSLGRGWNQPQHF. The chain has TRBV12-3 or TRBV12-4 and TRBJ1-5; possible D gene TRBD1, 6 bases. V shed 4 bases and J shed 4 bases, with 17 bases lying between them. The length of the CDR3 is 16 residues.

This clonotype was observed a few times. The chain couples TRBV4-3 to TRBJ2-7; 7 nucleotides agree with TRBD2. J lost 2 bases, V lost 0 bases, and 4 bases had no gene match. Germline V gene lookup returns CDR1 LGHNA and CDR2 YSLEER. The CDR3 length is 15 residues. The DNA for the CDR3 is TGCGCCAGCAGCCAAGACCTTACTAGCGCCTACGAGCAGTACTTC. This sequence encodes CASSQDLTSAYEQYF.

The V and J genes are TRBV7-9 and TRBJ1-1; 9 bases are a match to TRBD1. The CDR3 covers 14 residues. The germline V gene encodes CDR1 SEHNR and CDR2 FQNEAQ (reference sequence). J gave up 2 bases and V 5 bases, and 3 bases lay outside the gene matches. The CDR3 loop reads CASSGGQGNTEAFF. The DNA for the CDR3 is TGTGCCAGCAGCGGGGGACAGGGTAACACTGAAGCTTTCTTT.

This clonotype has at least ten counts. The chain couples TRBV5-1 to TRBJ2-5, with 11 nucleotides matching TRBD2. Germline V CDR1 and CDR2: SGHRS, YFSETQ. J was trimmed by 5 bases and V by 5 bases; bases with no gene match: 5. This CDR3 spans 14 amino acids. The CDR3 nucleotides are TGCGCCAGCAGTCCAGGGACTAGCGGCGAGACCCAGTACTTC. It yields the protein CASSPGTSGETQYF.